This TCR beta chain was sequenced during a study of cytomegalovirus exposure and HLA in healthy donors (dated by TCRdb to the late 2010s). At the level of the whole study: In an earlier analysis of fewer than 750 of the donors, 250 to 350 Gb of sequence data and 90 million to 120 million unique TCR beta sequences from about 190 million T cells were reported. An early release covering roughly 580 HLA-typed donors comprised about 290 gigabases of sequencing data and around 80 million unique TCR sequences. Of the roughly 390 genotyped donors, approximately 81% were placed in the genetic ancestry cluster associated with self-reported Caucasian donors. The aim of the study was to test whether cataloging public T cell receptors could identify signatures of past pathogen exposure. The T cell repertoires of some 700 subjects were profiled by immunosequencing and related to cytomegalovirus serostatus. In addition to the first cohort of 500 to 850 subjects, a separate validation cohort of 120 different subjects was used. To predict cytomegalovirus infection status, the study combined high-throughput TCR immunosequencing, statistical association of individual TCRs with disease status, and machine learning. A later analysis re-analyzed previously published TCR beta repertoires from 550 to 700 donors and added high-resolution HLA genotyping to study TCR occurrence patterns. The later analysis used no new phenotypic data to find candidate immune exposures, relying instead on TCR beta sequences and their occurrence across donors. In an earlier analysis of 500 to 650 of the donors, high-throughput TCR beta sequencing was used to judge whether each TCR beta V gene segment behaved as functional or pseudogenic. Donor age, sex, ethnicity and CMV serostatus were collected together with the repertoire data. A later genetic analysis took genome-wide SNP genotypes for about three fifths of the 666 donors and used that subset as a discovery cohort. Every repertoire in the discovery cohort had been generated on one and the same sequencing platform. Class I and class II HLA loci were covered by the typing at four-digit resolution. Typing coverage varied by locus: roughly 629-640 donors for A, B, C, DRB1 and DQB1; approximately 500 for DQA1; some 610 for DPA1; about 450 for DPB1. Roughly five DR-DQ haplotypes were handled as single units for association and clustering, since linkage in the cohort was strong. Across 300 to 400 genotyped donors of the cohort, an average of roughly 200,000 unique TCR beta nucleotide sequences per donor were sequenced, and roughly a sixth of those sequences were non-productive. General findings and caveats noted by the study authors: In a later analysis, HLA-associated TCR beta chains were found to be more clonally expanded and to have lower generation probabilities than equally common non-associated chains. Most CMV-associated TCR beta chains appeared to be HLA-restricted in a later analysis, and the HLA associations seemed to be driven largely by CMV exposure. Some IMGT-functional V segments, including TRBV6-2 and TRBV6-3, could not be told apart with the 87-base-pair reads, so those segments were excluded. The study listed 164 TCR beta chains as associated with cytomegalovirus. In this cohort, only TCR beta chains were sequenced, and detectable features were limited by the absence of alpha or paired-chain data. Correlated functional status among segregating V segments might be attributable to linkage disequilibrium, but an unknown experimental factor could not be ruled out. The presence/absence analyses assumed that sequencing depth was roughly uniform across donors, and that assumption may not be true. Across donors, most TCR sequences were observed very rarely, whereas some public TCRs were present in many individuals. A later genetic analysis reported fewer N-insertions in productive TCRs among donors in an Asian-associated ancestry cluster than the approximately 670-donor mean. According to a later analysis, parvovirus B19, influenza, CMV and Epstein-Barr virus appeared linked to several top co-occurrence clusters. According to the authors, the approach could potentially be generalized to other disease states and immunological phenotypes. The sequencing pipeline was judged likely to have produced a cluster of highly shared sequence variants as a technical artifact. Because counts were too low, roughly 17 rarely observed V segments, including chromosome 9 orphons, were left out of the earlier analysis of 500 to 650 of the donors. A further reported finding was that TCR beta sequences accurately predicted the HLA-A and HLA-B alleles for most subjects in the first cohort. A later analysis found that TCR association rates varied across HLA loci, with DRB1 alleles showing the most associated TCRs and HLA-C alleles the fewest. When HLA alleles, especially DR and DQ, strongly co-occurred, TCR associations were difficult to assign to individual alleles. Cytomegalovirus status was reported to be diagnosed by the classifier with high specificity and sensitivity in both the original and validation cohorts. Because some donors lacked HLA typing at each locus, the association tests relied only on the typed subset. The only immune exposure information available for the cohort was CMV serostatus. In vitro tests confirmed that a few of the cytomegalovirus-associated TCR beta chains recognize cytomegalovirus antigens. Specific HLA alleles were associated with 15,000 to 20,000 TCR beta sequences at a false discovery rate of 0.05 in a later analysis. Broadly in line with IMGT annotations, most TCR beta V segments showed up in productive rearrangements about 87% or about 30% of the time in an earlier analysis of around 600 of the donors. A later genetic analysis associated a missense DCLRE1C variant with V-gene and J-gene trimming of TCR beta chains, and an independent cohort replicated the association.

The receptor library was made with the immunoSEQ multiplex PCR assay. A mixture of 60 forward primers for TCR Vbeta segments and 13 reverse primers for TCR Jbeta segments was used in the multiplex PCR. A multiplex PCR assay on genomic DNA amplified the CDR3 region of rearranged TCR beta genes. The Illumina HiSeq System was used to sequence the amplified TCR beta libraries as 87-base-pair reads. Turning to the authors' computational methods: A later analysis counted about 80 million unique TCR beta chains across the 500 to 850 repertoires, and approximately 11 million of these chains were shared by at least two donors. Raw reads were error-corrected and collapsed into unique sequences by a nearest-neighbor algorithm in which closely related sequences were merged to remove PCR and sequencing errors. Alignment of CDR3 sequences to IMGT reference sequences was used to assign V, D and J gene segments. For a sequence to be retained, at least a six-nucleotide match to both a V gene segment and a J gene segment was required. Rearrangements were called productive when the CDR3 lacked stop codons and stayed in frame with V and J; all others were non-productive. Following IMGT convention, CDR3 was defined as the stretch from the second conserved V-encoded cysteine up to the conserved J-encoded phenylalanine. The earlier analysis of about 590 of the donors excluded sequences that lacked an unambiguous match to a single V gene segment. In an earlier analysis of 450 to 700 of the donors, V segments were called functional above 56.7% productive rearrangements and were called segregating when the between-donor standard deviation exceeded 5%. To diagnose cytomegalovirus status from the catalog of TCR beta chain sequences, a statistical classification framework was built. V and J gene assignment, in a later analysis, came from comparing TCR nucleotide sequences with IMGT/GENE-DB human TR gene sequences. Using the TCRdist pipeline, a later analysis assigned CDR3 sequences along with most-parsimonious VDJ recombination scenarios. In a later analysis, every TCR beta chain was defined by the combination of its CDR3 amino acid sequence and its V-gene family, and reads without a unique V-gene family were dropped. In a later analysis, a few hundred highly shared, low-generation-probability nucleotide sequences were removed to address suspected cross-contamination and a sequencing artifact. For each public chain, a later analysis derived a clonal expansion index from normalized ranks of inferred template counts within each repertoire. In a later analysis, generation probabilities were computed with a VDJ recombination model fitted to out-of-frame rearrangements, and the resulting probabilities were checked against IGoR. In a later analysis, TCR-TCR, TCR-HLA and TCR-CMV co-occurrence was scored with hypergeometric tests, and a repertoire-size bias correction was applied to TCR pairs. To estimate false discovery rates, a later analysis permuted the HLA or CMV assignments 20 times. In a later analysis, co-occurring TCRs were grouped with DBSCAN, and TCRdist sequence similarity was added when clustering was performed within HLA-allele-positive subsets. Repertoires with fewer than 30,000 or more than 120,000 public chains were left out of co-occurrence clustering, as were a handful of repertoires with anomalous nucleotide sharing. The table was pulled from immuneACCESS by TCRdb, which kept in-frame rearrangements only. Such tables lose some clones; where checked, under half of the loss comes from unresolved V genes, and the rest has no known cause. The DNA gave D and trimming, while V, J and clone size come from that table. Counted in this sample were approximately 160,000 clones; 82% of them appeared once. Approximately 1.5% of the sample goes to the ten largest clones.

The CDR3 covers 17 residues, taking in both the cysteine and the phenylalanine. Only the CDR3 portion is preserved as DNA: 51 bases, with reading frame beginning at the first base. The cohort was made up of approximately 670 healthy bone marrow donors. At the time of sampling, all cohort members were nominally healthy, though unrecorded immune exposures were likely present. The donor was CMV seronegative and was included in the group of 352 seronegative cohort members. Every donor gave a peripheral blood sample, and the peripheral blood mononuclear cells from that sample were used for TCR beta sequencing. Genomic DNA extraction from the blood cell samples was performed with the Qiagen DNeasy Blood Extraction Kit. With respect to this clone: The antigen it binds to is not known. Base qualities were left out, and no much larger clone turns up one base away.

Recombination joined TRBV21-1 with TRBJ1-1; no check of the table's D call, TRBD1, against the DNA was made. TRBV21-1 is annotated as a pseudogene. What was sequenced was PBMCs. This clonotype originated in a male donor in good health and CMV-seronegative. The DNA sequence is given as TGTGCCAGCAGCAAAGAACGGGCAGACACAGGGAACACTGAAGCTTTCTTT. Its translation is CASSKERADTGNTEAFF.